The T cell receptor beta chain under discussion was sequenced for a study of cytomegalovirus exposure and HLA in healthy donors. Study conclusions and caveats: Later findings reportedly placed an Asian-associated ancestry cluster below the roughly 670-donor mean for N-insertions.

This CDR3 has 14 amino acids. Deletions cut 3 bases from V and 2 bases from J, with 11 bases between. In germline, CDR1 is LNHNV, CDR2 YYDKDF (reference sequence). Use of 60 Vbeta and 13 Jbeta primers characterized the PCR. Method: immunoSEQ multiplex PCR; TCRdb's copy keeps in-frame clones and lacks some. The sample holds about 90,000 clones; around 79% are singletons and the top ten take around 4.3%. Details on this clone: Its cognate antigen is unknown.

The sequence derives from a woman in her forties in good health and CMV-seropositive. The sample comprised PBMCs. The genes are TRBV15 and TRBJ2-7, with D possibly matching TRBD1 (5 bases). This chain's CDR3 is CATSSMKDTYEQYF. In DNA, the CDR3 is TGTGCCACCAGCAGCATGAAGGACACCTACGAGCAGTACTTC.